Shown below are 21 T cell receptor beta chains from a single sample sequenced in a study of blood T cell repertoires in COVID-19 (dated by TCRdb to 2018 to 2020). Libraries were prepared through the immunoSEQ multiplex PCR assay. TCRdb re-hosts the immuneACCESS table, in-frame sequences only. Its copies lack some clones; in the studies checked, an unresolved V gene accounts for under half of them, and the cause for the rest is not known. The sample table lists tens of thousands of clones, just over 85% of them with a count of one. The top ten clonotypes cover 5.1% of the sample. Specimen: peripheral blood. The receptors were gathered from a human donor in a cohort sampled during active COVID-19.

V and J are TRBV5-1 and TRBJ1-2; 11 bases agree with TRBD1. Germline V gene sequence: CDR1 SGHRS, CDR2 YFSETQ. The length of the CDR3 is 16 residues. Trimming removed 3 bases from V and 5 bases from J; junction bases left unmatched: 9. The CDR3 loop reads CASSSGQGAAVYGYTF. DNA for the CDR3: TGCGCCAGCAGCTCCGGACAGGGGGCGGCCGTGTATGGCTACACCTTC.

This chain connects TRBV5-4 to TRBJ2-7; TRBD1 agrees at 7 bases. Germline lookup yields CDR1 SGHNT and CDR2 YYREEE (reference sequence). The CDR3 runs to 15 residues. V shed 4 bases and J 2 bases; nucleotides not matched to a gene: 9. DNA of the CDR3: TGTGCCAGCAGCCGCCCCACAGGGGCCCCCTACGAGCAGTACTTC. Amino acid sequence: CASSRPTGAPYEQYF.

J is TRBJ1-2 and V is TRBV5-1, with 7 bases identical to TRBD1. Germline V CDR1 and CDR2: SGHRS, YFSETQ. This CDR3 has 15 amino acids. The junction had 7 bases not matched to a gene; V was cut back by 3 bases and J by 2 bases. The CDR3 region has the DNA TGCGCCAGCAGCTCCGGGACAGACGCGAACTATGGCTACACCTTC. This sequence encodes CASSSGTDANYGYTF.

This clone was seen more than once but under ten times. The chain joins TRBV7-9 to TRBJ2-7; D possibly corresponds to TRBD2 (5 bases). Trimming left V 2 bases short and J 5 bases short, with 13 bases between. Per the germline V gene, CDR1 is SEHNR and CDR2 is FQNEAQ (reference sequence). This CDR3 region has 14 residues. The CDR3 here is CASSLRSGENEQYF. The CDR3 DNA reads TGTGCCAGCAGCTTAAGATCTGGGGAGAACGAGCAGTACTTC.

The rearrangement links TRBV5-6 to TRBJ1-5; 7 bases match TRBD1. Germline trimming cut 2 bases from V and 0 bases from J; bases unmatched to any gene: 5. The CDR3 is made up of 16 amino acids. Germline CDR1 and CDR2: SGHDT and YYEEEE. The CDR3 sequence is CASSFGTDYSNQPQHF. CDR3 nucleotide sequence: TGTGCCAGCAGCTTCGGGACAGATTATAGCAATCAGCCCCAGCATTTT.

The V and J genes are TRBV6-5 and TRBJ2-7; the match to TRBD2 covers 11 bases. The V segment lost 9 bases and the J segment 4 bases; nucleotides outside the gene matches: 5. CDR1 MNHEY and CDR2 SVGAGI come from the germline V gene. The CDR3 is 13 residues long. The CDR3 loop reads CASGLAGLYEQYF. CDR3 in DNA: TGTGCCAGTGGACTAGCGGGCCTTTACGAGCAGTACTTC.

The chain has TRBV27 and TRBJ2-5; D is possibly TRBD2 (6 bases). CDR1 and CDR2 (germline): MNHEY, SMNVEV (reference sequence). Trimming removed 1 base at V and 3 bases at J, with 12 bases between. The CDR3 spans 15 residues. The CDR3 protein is CASSLWGRGKETQYF. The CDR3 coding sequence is TGTGCCAGCAGTTTATGGGGCCGGGGGAAAGAGACCCAGTACTTC.

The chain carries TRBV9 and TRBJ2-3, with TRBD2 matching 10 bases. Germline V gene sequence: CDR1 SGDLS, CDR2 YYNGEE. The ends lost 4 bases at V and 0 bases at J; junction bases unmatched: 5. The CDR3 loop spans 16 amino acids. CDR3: CASSLAGGRSTDTQYF. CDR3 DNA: TGTGCCAGCAGCTTAGCGGGGGGCCGAAGCACAGATACGCAGTATTTT.

The CDR3 sequence: CASRTGSYSNQPQHF. The CDR3 DNA is TGTGCCAGTAGAACAGGGAGTTATAGCAATCAGCCCCAGCATTTT. J is TRBJ1-5 and V is TRBV19; TRBD1 is a possible D gene (6 bases). The CDR3 is 15 amino acids. Germline V gene data show CDR1 as LNHDA and CDR2 as SQIVND (reference sequence). The V end was cut by 6 bases, the J end by 0 bases, with 12 bases between.

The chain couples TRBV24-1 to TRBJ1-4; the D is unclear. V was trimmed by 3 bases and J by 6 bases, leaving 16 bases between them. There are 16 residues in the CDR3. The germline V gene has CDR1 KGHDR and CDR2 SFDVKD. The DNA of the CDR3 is TGTGCCACCAGTGATCCCCGGGAGCGAGGGTATGAAAAACTGTTTTTT. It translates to CATSDPRERGYEKLFF.

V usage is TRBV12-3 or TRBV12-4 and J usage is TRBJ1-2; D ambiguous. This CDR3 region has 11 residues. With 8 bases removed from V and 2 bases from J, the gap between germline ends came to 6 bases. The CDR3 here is CASYGNYGYTF. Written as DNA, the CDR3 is TGTGCCAGCTACGGGAACTATGGCTACACCTTC.

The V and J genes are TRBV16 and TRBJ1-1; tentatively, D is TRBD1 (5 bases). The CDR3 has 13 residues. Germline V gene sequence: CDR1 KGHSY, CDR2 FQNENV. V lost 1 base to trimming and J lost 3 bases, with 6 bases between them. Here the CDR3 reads CASSQLQDTEAFF. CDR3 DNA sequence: TGTGCCAGCAGCCAATTACAGGACACTGAAGCTTTCTTT.

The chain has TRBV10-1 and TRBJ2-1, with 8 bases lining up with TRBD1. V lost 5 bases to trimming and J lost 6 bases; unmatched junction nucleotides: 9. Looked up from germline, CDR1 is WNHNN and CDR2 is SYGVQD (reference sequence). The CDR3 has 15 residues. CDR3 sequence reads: CASSYAGTGFNEQFF. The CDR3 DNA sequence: TGCGCCAGCAGTTACGCCGGGACAGGCTTCAATGAGCAGTTCTTC.

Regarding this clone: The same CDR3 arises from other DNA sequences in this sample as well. The CDR3 nucleotides are TGTGCCAGCAGTGGTTCCTCTTACAATGAGCAGTTCTTC. It codes for CASSGSSYNEQFF. The rearrangement joins TRBV2 to TRBJ2-1; D gene uncertain. V was shortened by 4 bases and J by 4 bases, with 8 bases between the two germline ends. From germline, CDR1 is SNHLY and CDR2 FYNNEI. The CDR3 runs 13 residues.

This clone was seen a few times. The CDR3 DNA is TGTGCCAGCAGCCAATTGGGGCACGAGCAGTACTTC. Translated, it gives CASSQLGHEQYF. The chain is built from TRBV16 and TRBJ2-7; possible D gene TRBD1, 5 bases. V lost 1 base to trimming and J lost 5 bases, with 6 bases between them. This CDR3 comprises 12 residues. Germline V gives CDR1 KGHSY, CDR2 FQNENV.

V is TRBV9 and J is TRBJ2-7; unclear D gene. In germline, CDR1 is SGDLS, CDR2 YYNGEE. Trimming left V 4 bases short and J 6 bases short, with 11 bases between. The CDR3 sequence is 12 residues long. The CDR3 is CASSPIQAEQYF. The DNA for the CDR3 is TGTGCCAGCAGCCCTATCCAAGCCGAGCAGTACTTC. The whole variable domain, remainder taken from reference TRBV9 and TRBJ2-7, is DSGVTQTPKHLITATGQRVTLRCSPRSGDLSVYWYQQSLDQGLQFLIQYYNGEERAKGNILERFSAQQFPDLHSELNLSSLELGDSALYFCASSPIQAEQYFGPGTRLTVT.

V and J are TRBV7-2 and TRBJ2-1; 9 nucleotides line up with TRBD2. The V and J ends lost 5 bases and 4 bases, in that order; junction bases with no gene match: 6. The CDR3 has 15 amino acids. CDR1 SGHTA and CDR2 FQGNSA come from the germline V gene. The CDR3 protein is CASSRLAGTYNEQFF. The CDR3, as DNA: TGTGCCAGCAGCCGTCTAGCGGGGACTTACAATGAGCAGTTCTTC.

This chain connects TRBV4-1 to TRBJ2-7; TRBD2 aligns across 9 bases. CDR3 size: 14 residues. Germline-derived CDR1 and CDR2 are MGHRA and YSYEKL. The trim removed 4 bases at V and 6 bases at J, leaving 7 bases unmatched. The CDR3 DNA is TGCGCCAGCAGCCTTCAGGTAGCGGGAGTCGAGCAGTACTTC. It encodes CASSLQVAGVEQYF.

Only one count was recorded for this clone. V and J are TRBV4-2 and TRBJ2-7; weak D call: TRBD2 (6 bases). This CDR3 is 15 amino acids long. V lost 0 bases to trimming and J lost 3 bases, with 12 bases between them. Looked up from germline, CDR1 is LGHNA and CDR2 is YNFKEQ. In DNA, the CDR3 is TGTGCCAGCAGCCAAGATCCGGGACTGAGCTACGAGCAGTACTTC. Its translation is CASSQDPGLSYEQYF.

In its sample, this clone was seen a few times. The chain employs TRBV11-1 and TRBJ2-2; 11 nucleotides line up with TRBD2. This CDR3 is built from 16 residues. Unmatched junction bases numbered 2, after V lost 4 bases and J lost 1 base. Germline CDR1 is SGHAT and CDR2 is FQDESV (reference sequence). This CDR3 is CASSSGLAGNTGELFF. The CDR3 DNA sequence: TGTGCCAGCAGCTCCGGACTAGCGGGGAACACCGGGGAGCTGTTTTTT. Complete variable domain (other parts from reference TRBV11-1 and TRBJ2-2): EAEVAQSPRYKITEKSQAVAFWCDPISGHATLYWYRQILGQGPELLVQFQDESVVDDSQLPKDRFSAERLKGVDSTLKIQPAELGDSAMYLCASSSGLAGNTGELFFGEGSRLTVL.

The chain's CDR3 is CAWSVLTENNSPLHF. For the CDR3, the DNA is TGTGCCTGGAGTGTTCTAACAGAGAATAATTCACCCCTCCACTTT. This chain uses TRBV30 with TRBJ1-6; unclear D gene. The V and J ends lost 0 bases and 5 bases respectively, with 11 bases between them. Germline loops: CDR1 GTSNPN, CDR2 SVGIG (reference sequence). The CDR3 contains 15 residues. Together with reference TRBV30 and TRBJ1-6, the CDR3 gives the full variable domain: SQTIHQWPATLVQPVGSPLSLECTVEGTSNPNLYWYRQAAGRGLQLLFYSVGIGQISSEVPQNLSASRPQDRQFILSSKKLLLSDSGFYLCAWSVLTENNSPLHFGNGTRLTVT.